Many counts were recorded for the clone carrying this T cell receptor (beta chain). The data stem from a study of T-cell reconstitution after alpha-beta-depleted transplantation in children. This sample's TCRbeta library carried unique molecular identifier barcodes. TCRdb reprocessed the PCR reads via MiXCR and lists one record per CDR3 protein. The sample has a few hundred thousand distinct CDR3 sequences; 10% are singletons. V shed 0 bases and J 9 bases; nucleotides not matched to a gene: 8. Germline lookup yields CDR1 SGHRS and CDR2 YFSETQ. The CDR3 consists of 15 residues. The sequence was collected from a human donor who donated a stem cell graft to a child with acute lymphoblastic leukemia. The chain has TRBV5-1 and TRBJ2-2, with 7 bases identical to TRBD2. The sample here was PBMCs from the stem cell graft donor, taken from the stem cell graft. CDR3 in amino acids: CASSLAAGVYRELFF. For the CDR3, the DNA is TGCGCCAGCAGCTTGGCGGCGGGAGTATACAGGGAGCTGTTTTTT.